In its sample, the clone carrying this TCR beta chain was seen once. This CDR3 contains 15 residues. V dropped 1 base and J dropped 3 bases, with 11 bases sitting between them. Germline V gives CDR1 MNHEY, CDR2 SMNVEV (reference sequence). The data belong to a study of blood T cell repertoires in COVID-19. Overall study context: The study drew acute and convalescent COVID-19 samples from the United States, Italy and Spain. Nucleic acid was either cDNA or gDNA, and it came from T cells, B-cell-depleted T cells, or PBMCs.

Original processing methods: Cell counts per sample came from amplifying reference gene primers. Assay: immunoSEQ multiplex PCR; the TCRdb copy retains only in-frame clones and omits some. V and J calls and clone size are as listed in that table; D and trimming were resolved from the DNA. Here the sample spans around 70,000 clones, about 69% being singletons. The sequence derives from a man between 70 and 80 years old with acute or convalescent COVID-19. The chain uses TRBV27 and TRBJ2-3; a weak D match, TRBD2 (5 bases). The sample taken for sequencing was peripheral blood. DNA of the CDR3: TGTGCCAGCAGTTTATGGGGAGTCAGGACAGATACGCAGTATTTT. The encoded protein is CASSLWGVRTDTQYF.